A selection of T cell receptor beta chains follows, all from one sample in a study of blood T cell repertoires in COVID-19. Only in-frame clones appear in the TCRdb table, and some are missing; sequencing was by immunoSEQ multiplex PCR. The sample comprises under 300,000 clones, 89% of which are singletons, and 2% to 2.5% rests with the top ten. The material sequenced was peripheral blood. These receptors came from a man in his fifties with acute or convalescent COVID-19. CDR3s include the opening cysteine and the closing phenylalanine or tryptophan. A D gene is named only where the DNA matches it firmly. The size entry is marked missing in some rows and otherwise reads once, few, many or a size class.

abundance,d_gene,v_gene,j_gene,CDR3aa,CDR3nt
.,.,TRBV2,TRBJ1-1,CASLPTVMNTEAFF,TGTGCCAGTCTTCCGACAGTGATGAACACTGAAGCTTTCTTT
.,TRBD1,TRBV30,TRBJ1-5,CAWSGTGDQPQHF,TGTGCCTGGAGCGGGACAGGGGATCAGCCCCAGCATTTT
.,.,TRBV7-9,TRBJ1-5,CASSSTPGPQHF,TGTGCCAGCAGCTCTACCCCCGGGCCCCAGCATTTT
.,.,TRBV5-1,TRBJ1-1,CASSSRDSNTEAFF,TGCGCCAGCAGCTCACGGGACTCGAACACTGAAGCTTTCTTT
.,.,TRBV29-1,TRBJ1-2,CSDRSGSGYTF,TGCAGCGACCGGTCGGGAAGTGGCTACACCTTC
.,TRBD1,TRBV7-3,TRBJ2-5,CASSSQGASETQYF,TGTGCCAGCAGCTCACAGGGGGCTTCGGAGACCCAGTACTTC
.,TRBD1,TRBV3-1/TRBV3-2,TRBJ1-5,CASSHGPGQGGQPQHF,TGTGCCAGCAGCCATGGACCGGGACAGGGTGGGCAGCCCCAGCATTTT
.,.,TRBV30,TRBJ1-1,CALESTVGVFANTEAFF,TGTGCCCTAGAATCGACGGTTGGTGTCTTTGCGAACACTGAAGCTTTCTTT
.,TRBD2,TRBV7-6,TRBJ2-7,CASSQPGTSGGAMREQYF,TGTGCCAGCAGCCAGCCCGGGACTAGCGGGGGGGCGATGAGGGAGCAGTACTTC
.,TRBD2,TRBV2,TRBJ2-2,CASSFQGGTNTGELFF,TGTGCCAGCAGTTTTCAGGGAGGGACGAACACCGGGGAGCTGTTTTTT
once,.,TRBV6-2/TRBV6-3,TRBJ2-3,CASSPLTSPLAADTQYF,TGTGCCAGCAGCCCCCTTACTAGCCCCCTAGCCGCAGATACGCAGTATTTT
.,TRBD2,TRBV29-1,TRBJ2-1,CSVEDWPSGDLEQFF,TGCAGCGTTGAAGACTGGCCTAGCGGGGATCTTGAGCAGTTCTTC
.,.,TRBV27,TRBJ2-2,CASSWIGGGELFF,TGTGCCAGCAGTTGGATCGGAGGCGGGGAGCTGTTTTTT
once,.,TRBV10-1,TRBJ2-2,CASGSRDSFTGELFF,TGCGCCAGCGGCTCCCGAGACAGCTTCACCGGGGAGCTGTTTTTT
.,.,TRBV3-1/TRBV3-2,TRBJ2-1,CASSQSLRLSPEQFF,TGTGCCAGCAGCCAATCCCTTCGACTCAGCCCGGAGCAGTTCTTC
.,TRBD2,TRBV5-4,TRBJ2-7,CASSLTGGLEQYF,TGTGCCAGCAGCTTGACGGGGGGTCTCGAGCAGTACTTC
.,.,TRBV7-9,TRBJ1-4,CASSVSVEKLFF,TGTGCCAGCAGTGTTTCGGTCGAAAAACTGTTTTTT
.,TRBD1,TRBV4-2,TRBJ1-2,CASSHRQGGVYGYTF,TGTGCCAGCAGCCACAGACAGGGAGGTGTCTATGGCTACACCTTC
.,TRBD2,TRBV3-1/TRBV3-2,TRBJ2-2,CASSQGWRGEFVGELFF,TGTGCCAGCAGCCAAGGTTGGCGGGGGGAATTCGTCGGGGAGCTGTTTTTT
.,.,TRBV19,TRBJ1-2,CASSIQYGYTF,TGTGCCAGTAGTATCCAGTATGGCTACACCTTC
.,.,TRBV10-2,TRBJ1-5,CASGWGQTNQPQHF,TGCGCCAGCGGATGGGGACAAACCAATCAGCCCCAGCATTTT
.,TRBD1,TRBV7-9,TRBJ1-5,CASSRDGTGASNQPQHF,TGTGCCAGCAGCCGGGATGGGACAGGGGCTAGCAATCAGCCCCAGCATTTT
.,.,TRBV12-3/TRBV12-4,TRBJ1-2,CASSPDSYYGYTF,TGTGCCAGCAGCCCGGACAGTTACTATGGCTACACCTTC
.,TRBD2,TRBV5-1,TRBJ2-1,CASSLVSSGGVEQFF,TGCGCCAGCAGCTTGGTTTCTAGCGGGGGAGTGGAGCAGTTCTTC